Each of the 29 T cell receptor beta chains below was sequenced from the same sample in a study of Graves' ophthalmopathy and Graves' hyperthyroidism. TCR beta CDR3 amplification used RNA transcripts. The workflow started with a first-round RT-PCR run with HTBI primers and then moved on to a second-round multiplex PCR. MiXCR was run by TCRdb on the multiplex PCR reads, yielding one entry per CDR3 protein. Of over 500,000 distinct CDR3 sequences listed, 22% are singletons. The specimen sequenced was peripheral blood. The receptors shown here come from a woman aged 18-29 years with stable Graves' hyperthyroidism. Some clones in this sample may be carry-over from other donors' samples.

This clonotype was seen ten or more times. V is TRBV19 and J is TRBJ1-5; 8 nucleotides line up with TRBD1. CDR1 and CDR2 from the germline V gene are LNHDA and SQIVND (reference sequence). This CDR3 region has 15 residues. With 2 bases clipped from V and 2 bases from J, the junction kept 2 bases outside the gene matches. CDR3 nucleotide sequence: TGTGCCAGTAGTATAATGGGACAGGGCAATCAGCCCCAGCATTTT. It translates to CASSIMGQGNQPQHF.

This clonotype was counted ten times or more. This sequence may be a read error, since a much larger clone differs from it by one base. In this CDR3 the conserved last residue, phenylalanine or tryptophan, is missing, so a read error is likely. The chain recombines TRBV6-1 with TRBJ1-1; D possibly corresponds to TRBD1 (6 bases). This CDR3 has 13 amino acids. In germline, CDR1 is MNHNS, CDR2 SASEGT. Trimming shortened V by 1 base and J by 6 bases, and 9 bases separated the two germline ends. CDR3: CASSEVRTAEAFL. Written as DNA, the CDR3 is TGTGCCAGCAGTGAAGTGAGGACAGCTGAAGCTTTCCTT.

At least ten counts were recorded for this clonotype. The genes are TRBV7-2 and TRBJ2-5; D is perhaps TRBD1 or TRBD2 (5 bases each). The CDR3 has 13 amino acids. Deletions cut 8 bases from V and 5 bases from J, with 15 bases between. Germline V gives CDR1 SGHTA, CDR2 FQGNSA. The CDR3 nucleotides read TGTGCCAGCGGTTACAGGCGCGGGGAGACCCAGTACTTC. Translated: CASGYRRGETQYF.

This rearrangement joins TRBV28 to TRBJ2-4, with D possibly being TRBD2 (5 bases). Germline V gene data show CDR1 as MDHEN and CDR2 as SYDVKM. This CDR3 contains 14 residues. V was cut by 8 bases and J by 7 bases, with 18 bases left in between. The CDR3 protein is CASLGGTRGNIQYF. DNA of the CDR3: TGTGCCAGCCTCGGCGGAACCCGAGGGAACATTCAGTACTTC.

J is TRBJ2-7 and V is TRBV19, with 8 bases that match TRBD1. The trim removed 11 bases at V and 0 bases at J, leaving 6 bases unmatched. The CDR3 is 13 residues long. Germline loops: CDR1 LNHDA, CDR2 SQIVND (reference sequence). The CDR3 spells CAGTTGDSYEQYF. The CDR3 region has the DNA TGTGCCGGGACGACAGGGGACTCCTACGAGCAGTACTTC.

This clonotype has only a few counts. A read error may account for a junction end that differs from germline. The chain carries TRBV19 and TRBJ1-1; D unresolved. The CDR3 loop spans 14 amino acids. Germline CDR1 reads LNHDA; CDR2 reads SQIVND (reference sequence). The CDR3 DNA follows: TGTGCCAGTAGTATCCTAACAGACCGATCTGAAGCTCTCTTT. It encodes CASSILTDRSEALF.

This clonotype was counted at least ten times. The V gene is TRBV6-5, the J gene TRBJ1-1; TRBD1 matches at 7 bases. The CDR3 is 14 residues long. Germline lookup yields CDR1 MNHEY and CDR2 SVGAGI. The V gene end was trimmed by 7 bases and the J gene end by 6 bases; junction bases not matched to a gene: 11. CDR3 residues: CASTSGGGSSEAFF. CDR3 coding DNA: TGTGCCAGCACCTCAGGGGGGGGATCGTCTGAAGCTTTCTTT.

The chain combines TRBV6-1 with TRBJ1-6, with D unclear. The CDR3 covers 14 residues. V lost 2 bases to trimming and J lost 12 bases, with 14 bases between them. Germline lookup yields CDR1 MNHNS and CDR2 SASEGT. The CDR3 spells CASSEIPPLGPLHF. In nucleotides, the CDR3 is TGTGCCAGCAGTGAAATCCCCCCACTAGGACCCCTCCACTTT.

This clonotype was detected many times. This chain uses TRBV11-2 with TRBJ2-7; D may be TRBD1 (5 bases). V was clipped by 4 bases and J by 2 bases, with 21 bases between them. Germline V gene sequence: CDR1 SGHAT, CDR2 FQNNGV. The CDR3 consists of 17 residues. Here the CDR3 reads CASSSPPPPTVPYEQYF. The CDR3, as DNA: TGTGCCAGCAGCTCCCCGCCGCCACCGACAGTTCCCTACGAGCAGTACTTC.

The table lists this clonotype with many counts. The chain carries TRBV6-5 and TRBJ2-7; 10 bases match TRBD2. This CDR3 comprises 17 residues. Germline V gene lookup returns CDR1 MNHEY and CDR2 SVGAGI. Unmatched junction bases numbered 5, after V lost 0 bases and J lost 0 bases. In DNA form, the CDR3 reads TGTGCCAGCAGTTACTCCGCATGGACTAGCGGCTCCTACGAGCAGTACTTC. It yields the protein CASSYSAWTSGSYEQYF.

This clonotype was counted at least ten times. The chain recombines TRBV7-2 with TRBJ1-3, with D unclear. This CDR3 spans 15 amino acids. Germline loops: CDR1 SGHTA, CDR2 FQGNSA. Deletions cut 0 bases from V and 2 bases from J, with 8 bases between. CDR3 in amino acids: CASSLAPPTGNTIYF. The CDR3 DNA reads as TGTGCCAGCAGCTTAGCTCCCCCGACTGGAAACACCATATATTTT.

This clonotype came up many times. The rearrangement joins TRBV6-1 to TRBJ2-7, with TRBD1 as a possible D gene (5 bases). The CDR3 runs to 11 residues. The germline V and J ends were trimmed by 6 bases and 6 bases, with 9 bases remaining between them. Germline CDR1 is MNHNS and CDR2 is SASEGT. The CDR3 DNA is TGTGCCAGCAGGACAGTACTCGAGCAGTACTTC. This encodes CASRTVLEQYF.

The table lists this clonotype with a few counts. The CDR3 sequence is CASSVGGLLTEAFF. As DNA, the CDR3 is TGTGCCAGCAGCGTAGGGGGACTGCTCACTGAAGCTTTCTTT. The V and J genes are TRBV9 and TRBJ1-1; a weak D match, TRBD1 (5 bases). CDR1 and CDR2 from the germline V gene are SGDLS and YYNGEE. The ends were cut back, 0 bases at V and 4 bases at J, with 10 bases in the middle. The CDR3 has 14 amino acids.

There are many counts of this clonotype. The V and J genes are TRBV30 and TRBJ1-2, with 7 bases fitting TRBD1. Germline assignment: CDR1 GTSNPN and CDR2 SVGIG (reference sequence). The CDR3 is 12 amino acids. Germline trimming cut 3 bases from V and 2 bases from J; bases unmatched to any gene: 0. The CDR3, as DNA: TGTGCCTGGAGACAGGGGAACTATGGCTACACCTTC. Protein: CAWRQGNYGYTF.

The table lists this clonotype with many counts. The J gene is TRBJ1-2, the V gene TRBV6-1; D might be TRBD1 (5 bases). The V end was cut by 6 bases, the J end by 8 bases, with 16 bases between. This CDR3 has 13 residues. Germline V gene lookup returns CDR1 MNHNS and CDR2 SASEGT. In nucleotides, the CDR3 is TGTGCCAGCAGGAAAGGTGGGGCGCTGGGCTACACCTTC. As protein: CASRKGGALGYTF.

This clonotype came up many times. CDR3 in amino acids: CAINSQGTLNTEAFF. CDR3 bases: TGTGCCATCAACTCACAGGGAACATTGAACACTGAAGCTTTCTTT. The chain combines TRBV10-3 with TRBJ1-1; D is possibly TRBD1 (6 bases). Trimming removed 7 bases from V and 0 bases from J, with 15 bases in between. The CDR3 is 15 amino acids. Germline V CDR1 and CDR2: ENHRY, SYGVKD.

This clonotype was counted at least ten times. This chain joins TRBV6-1 and TRBJ2-5; D remains unclear. The CDR3 spans 13 residues. V lost 4 bases and J 5 bases, leaving 11 bases between the germline ends. Germline V CDR1 and CDR2: MNHNS, SASEGT. The CDR3 protein is CASSVVGQETQYF. The CDR3 DNA reads TGTGCCAGCAGTGTCGTTGGGCAGGAGACCCAGTACTTC.

The table lists this clonotype with many counts. The chain combines TRBV6-5 with TRBJ2-7; 13 bases align to TRBD2. Germline CDR1 and CDR2: MNHEY and SVGAGI. J was trimmed by 5 bases and V by 2 bases; bases with no gene match: 3. The CDR3 sequence is 15 residues long. The CDR3 is CASSYQGLAGNEQYF. Here the CDR3 DNA reads TGTGCCAGCAGTTACCAGGGACTAGCGGGGAACGAGCAGTACTTC.

This clonotype was counted a few times. The chain links TRBV6-5 to TRBJ1-1; no clear D gene. Per germline, CDR1 MNHEY and CDR2 SVGAGI. The CDR3 is 15 amino acids. With 0 bases removed from V and 0 bases from J, the gap between germline ends came to 8 bases. Here the CDR3 DNA reads TGTGCCAGCAGTTACTCTGCAGAAATGAACACTGAAGCTTTCTTT. As protein: CASSYSAEMNTEAFF.

The rearrangement links TRBV28 to TRBJ1-2; 11 positions match TRBD1. J was trimmed by 3 bases and V by 3 bases; bases with no gene match: 6. The length of the CDR3 is 16 residues. Germline-derived CDR1 and CDR2 are MDHEN and SYDVKM. In DNA, the CDR3 is TGTGCCAGCAGTTTTCGGACAGGGGGCGCGTACTATGGCTACACCTTC. Its translation: CASSFRTGGAYYGYTF.

This clonotype was detected once. V and J are TRBV6-5 and TRBJ1-2; maybe TRBD1 (5 bases). Between the trimmed V and J ends, which lost 4 bases and 7 bases, there was a span of 13 bases. The CDR3 runs 13 residues. The germline V gene has CDR1 MNHEY and CDR2 SVGAGI. CDR3 region: CASSSQQGGGYTF. CDR3 sequence (DNA): TGTGCCAGCAGTTCCCAGCAGGGAGGTGGCTACACCTTC.

There are a few counts of this clonotype. The rearrangement links TRBV6-1 to TRBJ1-5; maybe TRBD1 (6 bases). V dropped 10 bases and J dropped 6 bases, with 16 bases sitting between them. This CDR3 contains 13 residues. Germline CDR1 MNHNS, CDR2 SASEGT. The DNA for the CDR3 is TGTGCCACCGAACAGGGTTCAAGTCAGCCCCAGCATTTT. As protein: CATEQGSSQPQHF.

This clonotype was counted at least ten times. This chain connects TRBV5-1 to TRBJ2-7; maybe TRBD1 (6 bases). Per the germline V gene, CDR1 is SGHRS and CDR2 is YFSETQ. There are 14 residues in the CDR3. V was clipped by 4 bases and J by 3 bases, with 14 bases between them. The CDR3 nucleotides read TGCGCCAGCAGCCCCACGGGACATTACTACGAGCAGTACTTC. This sequence encodes CASSPTGHYYEQYF.

The chain recombines TRBV6-1 with TRBJ2-7, with D possibly TRBD1 on 6 matching bases. The V gene lost 5 bases and the J gene lost 2 bases, with 13 bases spanning the gap. Germline V lookup: CDR1 MNHNS, CDR2 SASEGT. CDR3 length: 14 amino acids. The CDR3 spells CASSPGQTAYEQYF. CDR3 DNA sequence: TGTGCCAGCAGTCCAGGACAGACCGCCTACGAGCAGTACTTC.

This clonotype has ten or more counts. The chain uses TRBV6-1 and TRBJ2-7; D remains ambiguous. V lost 7 bases and J 5 bases, leaving 15 bases between the germline ends. The germline V gene encodes CDR1 MNHNS and CDR2 SASEGT. The CDR3 extends over 13 amino acids. The CDR3 coding sequence is TGTGCCAGCAAAACCGGCCCCGAGCACGAGCAGTACTTC. Its translation is CASKTGPEHEQYF.

This clonotype was seen repeatedly, ten times or more. This rearrangement joins TRBV7-6 to TRBJ2-7; 8 bases align to TRBD2. This CDR3 contains 16 residues. Germline CDR1 and CDR2: SGHVS and FNYEAQ. V trimming: 4 bases; J trimming: 2 bases; junction bases outside the gene matches: 10. The CDR3: CASSSTGLVIPYEQYF. In nucleotides, the CDR3 is TGTGCCAGCAGCTCCACGGGACTAGTTATCCCCTACGAGCAGTACTTC.

CDR3 amino acids: CATSFAGASNQPQHF. Here the CDR3 DNA reads TGTGCCACCAGTTTCGCAGGGGCTAGCAATCAGCCCCAGCATTTT. V gene TRBV15 combines with J gene TRBJ1-5, with D tentatively TRBD1 (6 bases). This CDR3 has 15 amino acids. V lost 6 bases and J lost 0, with 12 bases in between. CDR1 LNHNV and CDR2 YYDKDF come from the germline V gene (reference sequence).

The chain joins TRBV6-1 to TRBJ1-6, with no clear D. Trimming removed 5 bases at V and 3 bases at J, with 5 bases between. Germline V CDR1 and CDR2: MNHNS, SASEGT. There are 13 residues in the CDR3. The CDR3 bases are TGTGCCAGCAGTCGGGACTATAATTCACCCCTCCACTTT. Protein: CASSRDYNSPLHF.

The table lists this clonotype with a few counts. This chain links TRBV7-9 with TRBJ2-2; weak D call: TRBD2 (6 bases). Germline V CDR1 and CDR2: SEHNR, FQNEAQ (reference sequence). The CDR3 runs to 15 residues. Between the trimmed V and J ends, which lost 6 bases and 4 bases, there was a span of 15 bases. CDR3 loop: CASRSTTRRTGELFF. For the CDR3, the DNA is TGTGCCAGCAGGTCGACGACTAGACGCACCGGGGAGCTGTTTTTT.